This T cell receptor (beta chain) originates from a study of OX40 agonist ivuxolimab in advanced cancers. The data were produced by immunoSEQ multiplex PCR, yet TCRdb's version contains in-frame clones alone and is incomplete. The table has roughly 93,000 clones, about 84% seen once. This clone turned up a few times. Trimming took 0 bases from V and 6 from J, leaving 17 bases between them. Germline CDR1 is LGHNT and CDR2 is FRNRAP. The length of the CDR3 is 16 residues. V gene TRBV12-5 combines with J gene TRBJ1-1; D may be TRBD1 (6 bases). The sequenced sample was CD4+ or CD8+ T cells sorted from blood, obtained in a trial of the OX40 agonist ivuxolimab. This clonotype was sampled from an adult with an advanced solid tumor such as melanoma, head and neck, liver or kidney cancer. CDR3 nucleotide sequence: TGTGCTAGTGGTTTGGTACTTGAACAGGGTGCGGCTGAAGCTTTCTTT. Its translation: CASGLVLEQGAAEAFF.